The rows below give T cell receptor beta chains drawn from one sample of a study of T cells in Graves' hyperthyroidism and ophthalmopathy. Each CDR3 protein gets one entry after TCRdb re-called the multiplex PCR reads with MiXCR. The sample lists about 200,000 distinct CDR3 sequences, around 16% occurring once. Source material: blood. All receptors come from a man between 35 and 55 years old with Graves' hyperthyroidism. CDR3s leave out the opening cysteine and the closing phenylalanine or tryptophan. Fields, in order: V gene, clone size, CDR3 protein. For some rows the clone size is stated as once, few or many, or as a class when expanded; others skip it.

TRBV6-1,few,ASSKPRQDPTDTQY
TRBV6-1,-,ASRTFFPGELF
TRBV6-2/TRBV6-3,-,ASAEQGHRYGYT
TRBV5-1,many,ASRQSGQLNTGELF
TRBV19,few,ASSKRRGKGTDTQY
TRBV3-1,many,ASSQDRAEQETQY
TRBV27,many,ASSLGSVLFTDTQY
TRBV5-1,many,ASSPDRSGTGELF
TRBV20-1,many,SASRSSTDTQY
TRBV12-3/TRBV12-4,many,ASSLGGQGEETQY
TRBV3-1,-,ASSLGTGGYGANVLT
TRBV4-1,few,ASSQVRRQGISTDTQY
TRBV9,-,ASSVVEGANTEAF
TRBV20-1,many,MPGQGALDEQF
TRBV7-6,many,ASSPAGTGGEEQY
TRBV20-1,many,SARGAGSGAEAF
TRBV6-2/TRBV6-3,few,ACGRESYEQY
TRBV7-9,many,ASRGDSLYEQY
TRBV20-1,many,SARSKDAGRTDTQY
TRBV15,many,ATSTRDGASSEAF
TRBV11-2,-,ASSLVAVYNEQF
TRBV18,few,ASSPGVEGYT
TRBV6-2/TRBV6-3,-,ASSYLAGSSYNEQF
TRBV6-5,-,ASSYNPGRNEKLF
TRBV3-2,few,ASSRRVVTQY
TRBV19,-,ATQVEGSSYNEQF
TRBV30,many,AWSASGGRGYT
TRBV20-1,many,SAREVHRLETQY
TRBV19,-,ASSMRGQGSTDTQY
TRBV6-1,many,ASSFRENQPQH
TRBV7-9,-,ASSQGGLGNTIY
TRBV20-1,few,SAYGGLALDTQY
TRBV24-1,many,ATGPQGLDRNYEQY
TRBV19,-,ASNRNRAAGELF
TRBV28,many,ASSFYREANEKLF
TRBV12-3/TRBV12-4,many,ASSNRGGEQY
TRBV18,-,ASSPRTGKNTEAF
TRBV12-3/TRBV12-4,many,ASSPRSGGNSGELF
TRBV6-1,-,ASSTTGGIVKDQPQH
TRBV20-1,many,SAEPTGGTNTEAF
TRBV27,many,ASSLRVGQHLIHEQY
TRBV28,many,ASSLASRYGYT
TRBV20-1,many,SARESLAGAYNEQF
TRBV28,many,ASWARQGTEAF
TRBV18,many,ASSSKGGDGEQY
TRBV20-1,many,SAWPRKLYEQY
TRBV19,few,ASSMFRDSLLYEQY
TRBV30,many,AWSSQATETQY
TRBV20-1,many,SARGPGDNQPQH
TRBV9,-,ASSAASGAPYNEQF
TRBV7-8,-,ASSPGLAGVYDEQF
TRBV13,many,ASSLGLTVPLDMNTEAF
TRBV28,many,ASSLIGQGGEQF
TRBV19,-,ASGQVSSYEQY
TRBV7-9,many,ASRTGGFEKLF